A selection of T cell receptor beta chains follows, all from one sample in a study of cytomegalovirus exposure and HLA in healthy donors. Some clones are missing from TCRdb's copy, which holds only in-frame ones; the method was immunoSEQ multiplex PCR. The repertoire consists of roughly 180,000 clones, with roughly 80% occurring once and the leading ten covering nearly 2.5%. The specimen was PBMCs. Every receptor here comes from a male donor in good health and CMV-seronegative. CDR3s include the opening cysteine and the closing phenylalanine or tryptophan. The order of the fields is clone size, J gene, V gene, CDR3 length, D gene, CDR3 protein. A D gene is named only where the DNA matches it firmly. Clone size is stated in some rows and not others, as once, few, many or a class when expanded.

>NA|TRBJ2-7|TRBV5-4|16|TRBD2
CASSPGLAGSSYEQYF
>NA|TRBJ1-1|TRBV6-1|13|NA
CASTKGGVTEAFF
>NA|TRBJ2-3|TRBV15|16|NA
CATSRDQASGTDTQYF
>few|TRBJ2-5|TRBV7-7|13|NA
CASSFQGDETQYF
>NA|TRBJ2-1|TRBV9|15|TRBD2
CASSESGTTYNEQFF
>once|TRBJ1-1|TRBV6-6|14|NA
CASSYTAKNTEAFF
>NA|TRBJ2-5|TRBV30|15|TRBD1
CAWSTPTGRWETQYF
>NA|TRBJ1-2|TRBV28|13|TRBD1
CASTLTGERGYTF
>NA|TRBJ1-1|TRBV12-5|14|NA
CASGSGTNDFRAFF
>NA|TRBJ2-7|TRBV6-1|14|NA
CASSGQISGYEQYF
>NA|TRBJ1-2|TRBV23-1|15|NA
CASSQSRLNNYGYTF
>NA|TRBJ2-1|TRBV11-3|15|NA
CASSLGPSSYNEQFF
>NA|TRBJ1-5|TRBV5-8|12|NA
CASSLRQQPQHF
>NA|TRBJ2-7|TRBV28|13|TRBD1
CAADRGFSYEQYF
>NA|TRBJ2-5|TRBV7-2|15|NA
CASSFTGWVQETQYF
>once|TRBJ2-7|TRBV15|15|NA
CATSPEGGDSYEQYF
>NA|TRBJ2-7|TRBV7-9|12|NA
CSSSLRAYEQYF
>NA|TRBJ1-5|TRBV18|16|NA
CASSPPGQSYNQPQHF
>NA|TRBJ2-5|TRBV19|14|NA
CASSPPGVRETQYF
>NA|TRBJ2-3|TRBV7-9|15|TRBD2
CASSIIAGFTDTQYF
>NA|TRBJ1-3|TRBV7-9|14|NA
CATAQGITGNTIYF
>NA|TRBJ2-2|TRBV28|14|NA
CASSQGPSTGELFF